This TCR beta chain was retrieved from a study of T cell responses to AZD1222 COVID-19 vaccine (dated by TCRdb to about 2021). About the study as a whole: AZD1222 recipients whose second dose came at about 4 weeks and those whose second dose came at about 12 weeks were combined into one group, since spike-specific TCR depth and breadth did not differ between the two schedules. TCR sequencing covered approximately 230 trial participants: roughly 200 given two doses of AZD1222 and 26 given two doses of MenACWY control vaccine. Enrollment into the trials was organized by age into subgroups of 18-55, 56-69 and 70-plus years, and those subgroups contained roughly 160, 29 and 62 TCR-sequenced participants, respectively. Results the study describes overall, beyond this receptor: Spike-specific TCR breadth and depth rose significantly after two AZD1222 doses compared with day 0 and with MenACWY recipients. The 56-69-year group was small, and its depth increase did not reach significance, likely because of low power. Participants were mostly white British, with more females than males. The authors suggested clonal diversity may have been underestimated. Vaccine-associated CD4 TCRs spanned the whole spike protein, with dominant responses in regions 160-218 and 743-854. Because no day 14 peak-response samples were available, the repertoires could be characterized only after the peak T cell response. Only a handful of AZD1222 recipients were SARS-CoV-2 seropositive at baseline, limiting conclusions about previously exposed vaccinees. Reportedly, almost half of the unique spike-specific TCRs recognized epitopes lying outside the regions that are mutated in the B.1.351 and B.1.1.7 variants.

Interpreted using the paper, the time point label stands for: baseline before first vaccination. Vaccinee samples came from UK trials COV001 and COV002, including a single-blind randomized controlled phase 2/3 trial of AZD1222 (ChAdOx1 nCoV-19) in healthy adults. For TCRbeta chain sequencing, PBMC samples were collected from trial participants at day 0 and at day 28 after the second dose. Reading from cysteine to phenylalanine, the CDR3 counts 15 amino acids. The read is trimmed to its CDR3 DNA, 45 bases read in frame from base 1. Cut back by 4 bases and 2 bases, the V and J ends lie 14 bases apart. Per the germline V gene (reference sequence), SGHAT is the CDR1 and FQDESV is the CDR2. The CDR3 regions of human TCRbeta chains were subjected to immunosequencing. As for the authors' bioinformatics: Repertoire TCRs were matched against a reference library of SARS-CoV-2-specific TCRs generated with the MIRA antigen-specificity platform. Breadth was defined as the fraction of unique TCRs that were SARS-CoV-2-associated, and depth was defined as the fraction of total T cells that were SARS-CoV-2-associated. Using the MIRA data, each spike-specific TCR was mapped to the spike region that the TCR reacts to and placed in a CD4 or CD8 class. Log10-transformed breadth and depth values were compared by one-way ANOVA with Sidak's multiple comparisons tests. TCRdb carries this immuneACCESS record with in-frame sequences only. Its versions omit some clonotypes, under half of them owing to an unresolved V gene in the studies checked, with the rest unexplained. V and J calls and clone size are as listed in that table; D and trimming were resolved from the DNA. For this sample there are about 170,000 clones; approximately 92% appear just once. The ten largest clonotypes hold less than 3% of the sample.

In the case of this clone: This receptor's antigen is unknown. It has no much larger one-base neighbor in the sample; base qualities were not kept.

The sequence was collected from an adult in good health. The specimen comprised peripheral blood, sampled on day 0 of AZD1222 vaccination. Recombination joined TRBV11-1 with TRBJ1-2; 5 matching bases give a weak D call of TRBD1. The sequenced DNA is TGTGCCAGCAGCTCGGGGGACGGAGAGAACTATGGCTACACCTTC. This is translated as CASSSGDGENYGYTF.